A selection of T cell receptor beta chains follows, all from one sample in a study of identical twins. TCRdb reprocessed the 5' RACE reads with MiXCR, giving one entry per CDR3 protein. Of around 550,000 distinct CDR3 sequences detected, roughly 15% appear once; the ten largest clones hold 0.44%. Another study also made use of these data, one on yellow fever vaccine responses in identical twins.

Sequencing input: CD4+ T cells sorted from blood. The source is a woman under 30 in good health. Each CDR3 is given with its conserved first and last residue. The D gene is left open where the match is weak. A clone size is listed for some rows: how often the clone was seen (once, few, many), or a class if it is expanded.

clone_size j_call d_call v_call cdr3_nt cdr3_aa
few TRBJ2-2 NA TRBV10-2 TGCGCCAGCAGTGTAGTCACCGGGGAGCTGTTTTTT CASSVVTGELFF
few TRBJ2-2 NA TRBV2 TGTGCCAGCAGTCCTAGACTAGTACCCACCGGGGAGCTGTTTTTT CASSPRLVPTGELFF
NA TRBJ1-6 NA TRBV12-3/TRBV12-4 TGTGCCAGCAGTTTAGGGGGCTCAAGCTCCTATAATTCACCCCTCCACTTT CASSLGGSSSYNSPLHF
NA TRBJ2-3 TRBD2 TRBV4-2 TGTGCCAGCAGCCAGGGAGCGGGAGGGAGCACAGATACGCAGTATTTT CASSQGAGGSTDTQYF
few TRBJ2-3 NA TRBV5-1 TGCGCCAGCAGCTCTCTTCTGGGGGGGGCCCCCACAGATACGCAGTATTTT CASSSLLGGAPTDTQYF
many TRBJ2-7 NA TRBV12-3/TRBV12-4 TGTGCCAGCAGTTTCCCCCAGGGGAAGAGGAACGAGCAGTACTTC CASSFPQGKRNEQYF
NA TRBJ2-1 NA TRBV7-2 TGTGCCAGCAGCCTAGTACTAGATTCAGGGCGGCAGTTCTTC CASSLVLDSGRQFF
few TRBJ2-2 NA TRBV6-6 TGTGCCAGCACCTACCGGGGGTCGGGGGAGCTGTTTTTT CASTYRGSGELFF
many TRBJ2-2 TRBD2 TRBV12-3/TRBV12-4 TGTGCCAGCAGACACAGCGGGAGCAGGGGGAACACCGGGGAGCTGTTTTTT CASRHSGSRGNTGELFF
few TRBJ2-2 NA TRBV28 TGTGCCAGCATCGCTTTACCGGGACACGAGAACACCGGGGAGCTGTTTTTT CASIALPGHENTGELFF
few TRBJ2-3 TRBD2 TRBV20-1 TGCAGTGCTAGTAGGACTAGCGGGGGGCCATCAGACGTCACAGATACGCAGTATTTT CSASRTSGGPSDVTDTQYF
NA TRBJ1-1 NA TRBV12-3/TRBV12-4 TGTGCCAGCAGTCCAACAGGCGTGAACACTGAAGCTTTCTTT CASSPTGVNTEAFF
few TRBJ1-4 NA TRBV20-1 TGCAGTGCTCCCGGGCTGGGGAGTGAAAAACTGTTTTTT CSAPGLGSEKLFF
NA TRBJ2-7 TRBD2 TRBV10-3 TGTGCCATCAACCCCGGGACTAGCAGCTACGAGCAGTACTTC CAINPGTSSYEQYF
NA TRBJ2-2 TRBD1 TRBV12-3/TRBV12-4 TGTGCCAGCAGCCCGGGGGACAGGCTTATTACCGGGGAGCTGTTTTTT CASSPGDRLITGELFF
NA TRBJ2-1 NA TRBV12-3/TRBV12-4 TGTGCCGGGAGAAGAATGCCGGGACACATCTACAATGAGCAGTTCTTC CAGRRMPGHIYNEQFF
few TRBJ2-2 TRBD2 TRBV20-1 TGCAGTGCTGCACCGACTAGCGGGGGGGCTAACGGGGAGCTGTTTTTT CSAAPTSGGANGELFF
few TRBJ2-3 TRBD1 TRBV5-1 TGCGCCAGCAGCTTGAGACAGGGGATTCTTGGAGATACGCAGTATTTT CASSLRQGILGDTQYF
many TRBJ2-2 NA TRBV5-1 TGCGCCAGCAGCTTGGGGTACAACACCGGGGAGCTGTTTTTT CASSLGYNTGELFF
NA TRBJ2-1 TRBD2 TRBV20-1 TGCAGTGCTAGAGCCGGGACTAGCGGGGGGGCCTCCTACAATGAGCAGTTCTTC CSARAGTSGGASYNEQFF
NA TRBJ2-3 TRBD2 TRBV4-1 TGCGCCAGCAGCCAAGTTGGAGCGGGAAGTAACACAGATACGCAGTATTTT CASSQVGAGSNTDTQYF
NA TRBJ2-3 NA TRBV12-3/TRBV12-4 TGTGCCAGCAGGTCGGGACACGGGCCAGGTACGCAGTATTTT CASRSGHGPGTQYF
many TRBJ2-4 NA TRBV12-3/TRBV12-4 TGTGCCAGCAGCCCAGCCAAAAACATTCAGTACTTC CASSPAKNIQYF
few TRBJ2-1 NA TRBV2 TGTGCCAGCAGTTACCTACGCGGAACCAACAATGAGCAGTTCTTC CASSYLRGTNNEQFF
few TRBJ2-1 NA TRBV12-3/TRBV12-4 TGTGCCAGCAGCCTAGGGAGGGGGCGAAACCATGAGCAGTTCTTC CASSLGRGRNHEQFF
few TRBJ2-7 NA TRBV10-3 TGTGCCATCAGTGAGTCGAATCGCCATAGTCAGGACTACGAGCAGTACTTC CAISESNRHSQDYEQYF
few TRBJ2-2 NA TRBV5-1 TGCGCCAGCAGCACCGGAGAGAACACCGGGGAGCTGTTTTTT CASSTGENTGELFF
few TRBJ2-7 TRBD2 TRBV6-1 TGTGCCAGCAGTGCTCCTAGCGGTACAACCTACGAGCAGTACTTC CASSAPSGTTYEQYF